One sample yielded the 19 T cell receptor beta chains listed below, sequenced in a study of OX40 agonist ivuxolimab in advanced cancers. Libraries were prepared by immunoSEQ multiplex PCR; TCRdb keeps only in-frame clonotypes and omits some of them. The repertoire holds tens of thousands of clones, with 90% to 95% as singletons. The sequenced sample was CD4+ or CD8+ T cells sorted from blood, obtained in a trial of the OX40 agonist ivuxolimab. The receptors originated from an adult with an advanced solid tumor such as melanoma, head and neck, liver or kidney cancer.

CDR3 amino acids: CASSGEDGTASYEQYF. Here the CDR3 DNA reads TGTGCCAGCAGCGGGGAGGACGGGACAGCATCCTACGAGCAGTACTTC. This chain uses TRBV9 with TRBJ2-7, with D perhaps matching TRBD1 (7 bases). From germline, CDR1 is SGDLS and CDR2 YYNGEE. V lost 3 bases and J 1 base, leaving 17 bases between the germline ends. This CDR3 has 16 amino acids.

The J gene is TRBJ1-1, the V gene TRBV19; D remains unclear. V was pared by 8 bases and J by 0 bases, with 16 bases between. The germline gives CDR1 LNHDA, CDR2 SQIVND (reference sequence). The CDR3 runs to 15 residues. The CDR3, as DNA: TGTGCCAGTGGCTTTCTGGCAGAGGTGAACACTGAAGCTTTCTTT. This encodes CASGFLAEVNTEAFF.

Details on this clone: A read error may account for a junction end that differs from germline. The chain is built from TRBV5-3 and TRBJ1-2, with a possible D match to TRBD1 (5 bases). TRBV5-3 is known as an ORF, though its function is uncertain. The CDR3 runs 15 residues. The CDR3 coding sequence is TGTGCCAGCAGCTTCGAGTCCTTAGGGGTCGATGGCTACACCTTC. This translates into CASSFESLGVDGYTF.

This clone was seen more than once but under ten times. CDR3 loop: CASRTGYSNQPQHF. The CDR3 nucleotides read TGTGCCAGCAGGACAGGCTATAGCAATCAGCCCCAGCATTTT. The V call is TRBV6-5, the J call TRBJ1-5; D is possibly TRBD1 (6 bases). This CDR3 contains 14 residues. Trimming shortened V by 6 bases and J by 0 bases, and 9 bases separated the two germline ends. Germline V gene data show CDR1 as MNHEY and CDR2 as SVGAGI.

V usage is TRBV27 and J usage is TRBJ2-1, with D possibly matching TRBD2 (6 bases). Looked up from germline, CDR1 is MNHEY and CDR2 is SMNVEV (reference sequence). V was pared by 7 bases and J by 4 bases, with 14 bases between. The CDR3 is made up of 14 amino acids. CDR3 nucleotide sequence: TGTGCCAGCACTCTAGGTCGGGGGTACAATGAGCAGTTCTTC. It translates to CASTLGRGYNEQFF.

The chain carries TRBV5-6 and TRBJ2-7, with TRBD1 matching over 10 bases. Trimming removed 5 bases from V and 2 bases from J; junction bases left unmatched: 4. Germline CDR1 SGHDT, CDR2 YYEEEE. This CDR3 comprises 14 residues. Here the CDR3 reads CASSFGTGAYEQYF. CDR3 in DNA: TGTGCCAGCAGTTTCGGGACAGGGGCCTACGAGCAGTACTTC.

This chain links TRBV6-1 with TRBJ1-1; the D gene is possibly TRBD1 (6 bases). Trimming removed 6 bases at V and 0 bases at J, with 14 bases between. Per germline, CDR1 MNHNS and CDR2 SASEGT. The CDR3 runs to 15 residues. CDR3 region: CASSPGVWVNTEAFF. As DNA, the CDR3 is TGTGCCAGCAGCCCAGGGGTTTGGGTGAACACTGAAGCTTTCTTT.

The genes are TRBV13 and TRBJ2-3, with D possibly matching TRBD1 (5 bases). The CDR3 runs to 13 residues. Deletions cut 3 bases from V and 6 bases from J, with 10 bases between. Germline values: CDR1 PRHDT, CDR2 FYEKMQ (reference sequence). The CDR3 here is CASSFSGSDTQYF. CDR3 sequence (DNA): TGTGCCAGCAGCTTTTCAGGGTCGGATACGCAGTATTTT. The whole variable domain, remainder taken from reference TRBV13 and TRBJ2-3, is AAGVIQSPRHLIKEKRETATLKCYPIPRHDTVYWYQQGPGQDPQFLISFYEKMQSDKGSIPDRFSAQQFSDYHSELNMSSLELGDSALYFCASSFSGSDTQYFGPGTRLTVL.

This clone was detected once. The V and J genes are TRBV7-2 and TRBJ1-5; no clear D. The length of the CDR3 is 14 residues. Germline values: CDR1 SGHTA, CDR2 FQGNSA. Trimming took 3 bases from V and 3 from J, leaving 9 bases between them. Here the CDR3 reads CASSFGRTNQPQHF. The CDR3 nucleotides read TGTGCCAGCAGCTTTGGGCGGACCAATCAGCCCCAGCATTTT. Supplemented by reference TRBV7-2 and TRBJ1-5, the full variable domain reads GAGVSQSPSNKVTEKGKDVELRCDPISGHTALYWYRQSLGQGLEFLIYFQGNSAPDKSGLPSDRFSAERTGGSVSTLTIQRTQQEDSAVYLCASSFGRTNQPQHFGDGTRLSIL.

This sequence joins TRBV9 and TRBJ1-1; TRBD1 aligns across 9 bases. V was pared by 0 bases and J by 5 bases, with 5 bases of the junction left unmatched. This CDR3 contains 15 residues. The germline CDR1 and CDR2 sequences are SGDLS and YYNGEE. CDR3 nucleotides: TGTGCCAGCAGCGTAGCGGGACAGGGTATAACTGAAGCTTTCTTT. This gives the protein CASSVAGQGITEAFF. The full variable domain, completed using reference TRBV9 and TRBJ1-1, is DSGVTQTPKHLITATGQRVTLRCSPRSGDLSVYWYQQSLDQGLQFLIQYYNGEERAKGNILERFSAQQFPDLHSELNLSSLELGDSALYFCASSVAGQGITEAFFGQGTRLTVV.

The CDR3 spells CSVVPDDYGYTF. The CDR3 DNA reads as TGCAGCGTTGTCCCAGATGATTATGGCTACACCTTC. This chain links TRBV29-1 with TRBJ1-2; D gene ambiguous. The CDR3 runs to 12 residues. Germline V gene lookup returns CDR1 SQVTM and CDR2 ANQGSEA. The V end lost 4 bases, the J end lost 5 bases, and 11 bases lay between the germline ends. The variable domain in full, with the rest retrieved from reference TRBV29-1 and TRBJ1-2, is SAVISQKPSRDICQRGTSLTIQCQVDSQVTMMFWYRQQPGQSLTLIATANQGSEATYESGFVIDKFPISRPNLTFSTLTVSNMSPEDSSIYLCSVVPDDYGYTFGSGTRLTVV.

The chain recombines TRBV7-9 with TRBJ2-3, with D hard to call. CDR3 size: 16 residues. Deletions cut 3 bases from V and 4 bases from J, with 17 bases between. The V gene's germline CDR1 is SEHNR and CDR2 FQNEAQ (reference sequence). Written as DNA, the CDR3 is TGTGCCAGCAGCTTTTACCCTCCTAGTGGCCCAGATACGCAGTATTTT. Translating gives CASSFYPPSGPDTQYF.

The chain recombines TRBV15 with TRBJ2-1, with D perhaps matching TRBD2 (6 bases). V lost 1 base to trimming and J lost 9 bases, with 19 bases between them. The CDR3 is made up of 16 amino acids. Germline V gives CDR1 LNHNV, CDR2 YYDKDF (reference sequence). For the CDR3, the DNA is TGTGCCACCAGCAGAGGGGCGGGGCAGGGTAATCCTGAGCAGTTCTTC. Amino acid sequence: CATSRGAGQGNPEQFF. Full variable domain (missing parts from reference TRBV15 and TRBJ2-1): DAMVIQNPRYQVTQFGKPVTLSCSQTLNHNVMYWYQQKSSQAPKLLFHYYDKDFNNEADTPDNFQSRRPNTSFCFLDIRSPGLGDTAMYLCATSRGAGQGNPEQFFGPGTRLTVL.

The chain is built from TRBV27 and TRBJ1-1, with 7 positions matching TRBD1. Germline V CDR1 and CDR2: MNHEY, SMNVEV (reference sequence). The CDR3 consists of 14 residues. V gave up 2 bases and J gave up 2 bases; unmatched junction bases: 2. The CDR3 is CASSLNRGNTEAFF. The CDR3 DNA reads TGTGCCAGCAGTTTAAACAGGGGAAACACTGAAGCTTTCTTT.

This chain uses TRBV11-2 with TRBJ2-3; tentative D call: TRBD2 (6 bases). Germline V gene sequence: CDR1 SGHAT, CDR2 FQNNGV. V dropped 1 base and J dropped 1 base, with 9 bases sitting between them. CDR3 length equals 15 residues. CDR3 in amino acids: CASSLAGGGTDTQYF. For the CDR3, the DNA is TGTGCCAGCAGCTTAGCCGGGGGTGGCACAGATACGCAGTATTTT. The whole variable domain, remainder taken from reference TRBV11-2 and TRBJ2-3, is EAGVAQSPRYKIIEKRQSVAFWCNPISGHATLYWYQQILGQGPKLLIQFQNNGVVDDSQLPKDRFSAERLKGVDSTLKIQPAKLEDSAVYLCASSLAGGGTDTQYFGPGTRLTVL.

The chain recombines TRBV5-8 with TRBJ2-1; TRBD2 might be the D (6 bases). Trimming cost V 0 bases and J 7 bases, with 14 bases left between them. Germline values: CDR1 SGHTS, CDR2 YDEGEE. The CDR3 length is 15 residues. The CDR3 reads CASSLVSWGENEQFF. The CDR3 DNA follows: TGTGCCAGCAGCTTGGTATCATGGGGGGAGAATGAGCAGTTCTTC.

This clone was counted only a few times. The J gene is TRBJ2-1, the V gene TRBV27; tentatively, D is TRBD1 or TRBD2 (5 bases each). V lost 5 bases and J lost 4, with 12 bases in between. Germline V lookup: CDR1 MNHEY, CDR2 SMNVEV (reference sequence). This CDR3 is 14 amino acids long. CDR3 nucleotide sequence: TGTGCCAGCAGTCTCCGGGACCTGTACAATGAGCAGTTCTTC. It codes for CASSLRDLYNEQFF.

CDR3 sequence reads: CASSQVSYNEQFF. The CDR3, as DNA: TGCGCCAGCAGCCAGGTGAGCTACAATGAGCAGTTCTTC. The V call is TRBV4-1, the J call TRBJ2-1; D remains ambiguous. Germline CDR1 is MGHRA and CDR2 is YSYEKL. Trimming took off 3 bases at V and 3 bases at J, with 6 bases between the two ends. The CDR3 runs to 13 residues.

The chain recombines TRBV6-5 with TRBJ2-3, with 11 bases lining up with TRBD2. Trimming removed 2 bases from V and 4 bases from J; junction bases left unmatched: 5. Germline assignment: CDR1 MNHEY and CDR2 SVGAGI. CDR3 size: 16 residues. This CDR3 reads CASSYRVAGGADTQYF. The CDR3 nucleotides are TGTGCCAGCAGTTACCGGGTAGCGGGAGGGGCAGATACGCAGTATTTT.